Below are 8 T cell receptor beta chains sequenced from a single sample in a study of blood T cell repertoires in COVID-19. Only in-frame clones appear in the TCRdb table, and some are missing; sequencing was by immunoSEQ multiplex PCR. Of 60,000 to 70,000 clones listed, roughly 90% are singletons. Sequencing was carried out using peripheral blood. These receptors came from a man over 45 with active COVID-19.

This chain connects TRBV7-9 to TRBJ2-3, with a weak D call TRBD2 (5 bases). This CDR3 contains 16 residues. The germline V and J ends were trimmed by 4 bases and 0 bases, with 14 bases remaining between them. Germline CDR1 and CDR2: SEHNR and FQNEAQ (reference sequence). The CDR3 sequence: CASSYPASGSTDTQYF. The CDR3 DNA reads as TGTGCCAGCAGCTATCCCGCCAGCGGTAGCACAGATACGCAGTATTTT. Filled out from reference TRBV7-9 and TRBJ2-3, the complete variable domain reads DTGVSQNPRHKITKRGQNVTFRCDPISEHNRLYWYRQTLGQGPEFLTYFQNEAQLEKSRLLSDRFSAERPKGSFSTLEIQRTEQGDSAMYLCASSYPASGSTDTQYFGPGTRLTVL.

The chain employs TRBV20-1 and TRBJ2-7; 12 bases match TRBD2. From germline, CDR1 is DFQATT and CDR2 SNEGSKA (reference sequence). The CDR3 runs to 16 residues. After removal of 3 bases from V and 0 bases from J, the junction contained 6 bases not matched to a gene. CDR3 bases: TGCAGTGCTAGTGCGCTAGCGGGGGGGTCCTCCTACGAGCAGTACTTC. As protein: CSASALAGGSSYEQYF.

This clone came up once. The gene calls are TRBV18 and TRBJ1-1, with 9 positions matching TRBD1. The CDR3 has 13 residues. In germline, CDR1 is KGHSH, CDR2 LQKENI. V shed 6 bases and J 6 bases; nucleotides not matched to a gene: 5. CDR3 in amino acids: CASSGQGMPEAFF. The CDR3 coding sequence is TGTGCCAGCTCGGGACAGGGAATGCCTGAAGCTTTCTTT. Full variable domain (rest looked up from reference TRBV18 and TRBJ1-1): NAGVMQNPRHLVRRRGQEARLRCSPMKGHSHVYWYRQLPEEGLKFMVYLQKENIIDESGMPKERFSAEFPKEGPSILRIQQVVRGDSAAYFCASSGQGMPEAFFGQGTRLTVV.

The rearrangement uses TRBV9 and TRBJ2-1; possible D gene TRBD2, 5 bases. The CDR3 is 13 amino acids. Germline CDR1 SGDLS, CDR2 YYNGEE. Trimming took 5 bases from V and 4 from J, leaving 10 bases between them. The CDR3 DNA sequence: TGTGCCAGCAGTGAGGACTGGTACAATGAGCAGTTCTTC. Translated, it gives CASSEDWYNEQFF.

This chain joins TRBV2 and TRBJ2-7; 9 nucleotides align to TRBD1. The CDR3 totals 13 residues. J gave up 8 bases and V 10 bases, and 12 bases lay outside the gene matches. Germline CDR1 reads SNHLY; CDR2 reads FYNNEI. The CDR3 protein is CATGQGFLAKQYF. The CDR3 DNA follows: TGTGCCACCGGACAGGGGTTTCTTGCTAAGCAGTACTTC.

The J gene is TRBJ2-1, the V gene TRBV9, with 8 bases fitting TRBD2. Germline trimming cut 2 bases from V and 6 bases from J; bases unmatched to any gene: 10. The CDR3 sequence is 16 residues long. In germline, CDR1 is SGDLS, CDR2 YYNGEE. CDR3 region: CASSVTDGAGGNEQFF. CDR3 bases: TGTGCCAGCAGCGTTACCGATGGCGCGGGAGGCAATGAGCAGTTCTTC. Based on the CDR3 plus reference TRBV9 and TRBJ2-1, the full variable domain is DSGVTQTPKHLITATGQRVTLRCSPRSGDLSVYWYQQSLDQGLQFLIQYYNGEERAKGNILERFSAQQFPDLHSELNLSSLELGDSALYFCASSVTDGAGGNEQFFGPGTRLTVL.

The chain joins TRBV7-3 to TRBJ2-3, with 9 bases matching TRBD2. Per the germline V gene, CDR1 is SGHTA and CDR2 is FQGTGA. Losses at the gene ends were 4 bases for V and 6 bases for J; bases not matched to a gene: 2. The CDR3 covers 13 residues. The CDR3 DNA reads as TGTGCCAGCAGCTGGACTAGCGCGGATACGCAGTATTTT. It translates to CASSWTSADTQYF.

The count of this clone is one. The V and J genes are TRBV7-2 and TRBJ1-2; 9 bases map to TRBD1. Unmatched junction bases numbered 6, after V lost 3 bases and J lost 7 bases. CDR3 length: 14 residues. Germline V CDR1 and CDR2: SGHTA, FQGNSA. The CDR3 here is CASSLGQGMSGYTF. DNA of the CDR3: TGTGCCAGCAGCTTGGGACAGGGAATGAGTGGCTACACCTTC. Filled out from reference TRBV7-2 and TRBJ1-2, the complete variable domain reads GAGVSQSPSNKVTEKGKDVELRCDPISGHTALYWYRQSLGQGLEFLIYFQGNSAPDKSGLPSDRFSAERTGGSVSTLTIQRTQQEDSAVYLCASSLGQGMSGYTFGSGTRLTVV.